The rows below give T cell receptor beta chains drawn from one sample of a study of long-term antiretroviral therapy in people with HIV. Assay used: immunoSEQ multiplex PCR; TCRdb lists only in-frame clones, some missing. The table lists 25,000 to 30,000 clones, approximately 86% of them singletons, with 4% to 6% in the top ten. The specimen comprised unsorted PBMCs, sampled approximately 2.7 years after starting antiretroviral therapy. The receptors here all came from a man aged 35 to 55 with HIV. The CDR3 runs from the conserved cysteine through the conserved F or W. The order of the fields is D gene, V gene, clone size, J gene, CDR3 DNA, CDR3 protein. A D gene is named only where the DNA matches it firmly. Not all rows give a size; the values are once, few, many and, for expanded clones, a class.

d_call: .; v_call: TRBV6-6; clone_size: once; j_call: TRBJ2-7; cdr3_nt: TGTGCCAGCAGTTCCGTATTTGGGGGCGAGCAGTACTTC; cdr3_aa: CASSSVFGGEQYF
d_call: TRBD1; v_call: TRBV27; clone_size: .; j_call: TRBJ1-4; cdr3_nt: TGTGCCAGCAGTCCACGACAGGGTTCTAATGAAAAACTGTTTTTT; cdr3_aa: CASSPRQGSNEKLFF
d_call: .; v_call: TRBV5-4; clone_size: .; j_call: TRBJ1-2; cdr3_nt: TGTGCCAGCAGCTTGGCGGGCCAGAACTATGGCTACACCTTC; cdr3_aa: CASSLAGQNYGYTF
d_call: .; v_call: TRBV28; clone_size: once; j_call: TRBJ2-7; cdr3_nt: TGTGCCAGCAGTGGGGACTCGAGAGCCTACGAGCAGTACTTC; cdr3_aa: CASSGDSRAYEQYF
d_call: .; v_call: TRBV20-1; clone_size: .; j_call: TRBJ2-7; cdr3_nt: TGCAGTGCCTTGAAGGGGAACGAGCAGTACTTC; cdr3_aa: CSALKGNEQYF
d_call: .; v_call: TRBV9; clone_size: .; j_call: TRBJ1-3; cdr3_nt: TGTGCCAGCAGCGTAGGGCACTCCTCTGGAAACACCATATATTTT; cdr3_aa: CASSVGHSSGNTIYF
d_call: .; v_call: TRBV6-6; clone_size: few; j_call: TRBJ1-4; cdr3_nt: TGTGCCAGCAGTTACCTAGCGGGACACCTATACGAAAAACTGTTTTTT; cdr3_aa: CASSYLAGHLYEKLFF
d_call: TRBD1; v_call: TRBV4-2; clone_size: .; j_call: TRBJ1-5; cdr3_nt: TGTGCCAGCAGCCAAATACAGGGGAGTAACCAGCCCCAGCATTTT; cdr3_aa: CASSQIQGSNQPQHF
d_call: .; v_call: TRBV6-5; clone_size: .; j_call: TRBJ2-5; cdr3_nt: TGTGCCAGCGGGGGGCGAGGGGAGACCCAGTACTTC; cdr3_aa: CASGGRGETQYF
d_call: TRBD2; v_call: TRBV5-4; clone_size: .; j_call: TRBJ2-5; cdr3_nt: TGTGCCAGCAGCGGACGGAGGACTAGCGGGGGCCCAGAGACCCAGTACTTC; cdr3_aa: CASSGRRTSGGPETQYF
d_call: TRBD1; v_call: TRBV7-8; clone_size: .; j_call: TRBJ1-3; cdr3_nt: TGTGCCAGCAGCCCAGGGGGGGCCGTCTCTGGAAACACCATATATTTT; cdr3_aa: CASSPGGAVSGNTIYF
d_call: TRBD2; v_call: TRBV4-1; clone_size: .; j_call: TRBJ2-3; cdr3_nt: TGCGCCAGCAGCCTATTGACTAGCGGGGGGACAGATACGCAGTATTTT; cdr3_aa: CASSLLTSGGTDTQYF
d_call: TRBD2; v_call: TRBV9; clone_size: .; j_call: TRBJ2-2; cdr3_nt: TGTGCCAGCAGTGTGGCGGGGGGCGGTTGGACCGGGGAGCTGTTTTTT; cdr3_aa: CASSVAGGGWTGELFF
d_call: .; v_call: TRBV6-5; clone_size: .; j_call: TRBJ2-3; cdr3_nt: TGTGCCAGCAGGGCAGGGGAGGTCACAGATACGCAGTATTTT; cdr3_aa: CASRAGEVTDTQYF
d_call: .; v_call: TRBV12-5; clone_size: .; j_call: TRBJ2-1; cdr3_nt: TGTGCTAGTGGTTCACTCTCAGGGGCAAATTACAATGAGCAGTTCTTC; cdr3_aa: CASGSLSGANYNEQFF
d_call: .; v_call: TRBV5-1; clone_size: .; j_call: TRBJ2-4; cdr3_nt: TGCGCCAGCAGCTTGCTGGCGATGGGGGCCAAAAACATTCAGTACTTC; cdr3_aa: CASSLLAMGAKNIQYF
d_call: TRBD2; v_call: TRBV5-4; clone_size: .; j_call: TRBJ2-3; cdr3_nt: TGTGCCAGCAAGACAGCGGGGTACACAGATACGCAGTATTTT; cdr3_aa: CASKTAGYTDTQYF
d_call: TRBD2; v_call: TRBV11-2; clone_size: .; j_call: TRBJ2-1; cdr3_nt: TGTGCCAGCAGCTTACCAGCGGGAATCAACAATGAGCAGTTCTTC; cdr3_aa: CASSLPAGINNEQFF
d_call: .; v_call: TRBV5-8; clone_size: .; j_call: TRBJ2-7; cdr3_nt: TGTGCCAGCAGCTTGATACAGTTCTCCTACGAGCAGTACTTC; cdr3_aa: CASSLIQFSYEQYF
d_call: .; v_call: TRBV9; clone_size: .; j_call: TRBJ1-2; cdr3_nt: TGTGCCAGCAGCGTAGATCAGGCTAACTATGGCTACACCTTC; cdr3_aa: CASSVDQANYGYTF
d_call: TRBD1; v_call: TRBV25-1; clone_size: .; j_call: TRBJ2-2; cdr3_nt: TGTGCCAGCAGTGAGGGGACAGCGAACACCGGGGAGCTGTTTTTT; cdr3_aa: CASSEGTANTGELFF
d_call: .; v_call: TRBV12-5; clone_size: .; j_call: TRBJ1-2; cdr3_nt: TGTGCTAGTGGTCTCTTGCAGGGACAAAACTATGGCTACACCTTC; cdr3_aa: CASGLLQGQNYGYTF
d_call: TRBD1; v_call: TRBV28; clone_size: once; j_call: TRBJ1-1; cdr3_nt: TGTGCCAGCAGTCCTGGACAGGGAGGTACTGAAGCTTTCTTT; cdr3_aa: CASSPGQGGTEAFF
d_call: .; v_call: TRBV7-2; clone_size: few; j_call: TRBJ1-4; cdr3_nt: TGTGCCAGCAGCTTGTGGGGTTTCGGCCGCAGGGGTCGTGATGAAAAACTGTTTTTT; cdr3_aa: CASSLWGFGRRGRDEKLFF
d_call: TRBD1; v_call: TRBV5-1; clone_size: .; j_call: TRBJ2-3; cdr3_nt: TGCGCCAGCAGCTCGTGGACAGGGGACACAGATACGCAGTATTTT; cdr3_aa: CASSSWTGDTDTQYF
d_call: .; v_call: TRBV7-6; clone_size: once; j_call: TRBJ2-2; cdr3_nt: TGTGCCAGCAGCTTAGCGACAAAGGGTGGAAACGGGGAGCTGTTTTTT; cdr3_aa: CASSLATKGGNGELFF
d_call: .; v_call: TRBV19; clone_size: .; j_call: TRBJ1-6; cdr3_nt: TGTGCCAGTAGCCCTCATAATTCACCCCTCCACTTT; cdr3_aa: CASSPHNSPLHF
d_call: .; v_call: TRBV2; clone_size: .; j_call: TRBJ2-1; cdr3_nt: TGTGCCAGCAGCTACTCAGGGGGGGTCGATGAGCAGTTCTTC; cdr3_aa: CASSYSGGVDEQFF
d_call: .; v_call: TRBV5-6; clone_size: .; j_call: TRBJ2-7; cdr3_nt: TGTGCCAGCAGCTTGGGTCGCCAGCACGAGCAGTACTTC; cdr3_aa: CASSLGRQHEQYF
d_call: TRBD1; v_call: TRBV5-1; clone_size: .; j_call: TRBJ2-1; cdr3_nt: TGCGCCAGCAGCTCGGGACAGCTCTACAATGAGCAGTTCTTC; cdr3_aa: CASSSGQLYNEQFF